The 4 T cell receptor beta chains below come from one sample, sequenced in a study of Graves' ophthalmopathy and Graves' hyperthyroidism. Transcripts of RNA were the source for amplifying TCR beta CDR3 regions. The first round was an RT-PCR with HTBI primers, and the second round was a multiplex PCR. TCRdb passed the multiplex PCR reads through MiXCR, listing each CDR3 protein once. Of a few hundred thousand distinct CDR3 sequences listed, 15% to 19% are singletons. The material sequenced was peripheral blood. The receptors were gathered from a young woman with stable Graves' hyperthyroidism.

This clonotype was picked up many times. Sequence at one end of the junction differs from germline and may be a read error. The rearrangement uses TRBV29-1 and TRBJ1-2; D unresolved. The CDR3 loop spans 14 amino acids. The germline V gene has CDR1 SQVTM and CDR2 ANQGSEA. Written as DNA, the CDR3 is TGCAGCGCTGAAGGTATCCAGGCCGGCTATGGCTACACCTTC. Amino acid sequence: CSAEGIQAGYGYTF.

This clonotype was seen many times. This chain joins TRBV24-1 and TRBJ2-5; 10 bases are shared with TRBD1. The V segment lost 4 bases and the J segment 3 bases; nucleotides outside the gene matches: 7. CDR1 KGHDR and CDR2 SFDVKD come from the germline V gene. This CDR3 region has 16 residues. The CDR3 sequence: CATSERAGTGEETQYF. The CDR3, as DNA: TGTGCCACCAGTGAAAGGGCCGGGACAGGGGAAGAGACCCAGTACTTC.

This chain connects TRBV9 to TRBJ2-2; perhaps TRBD1 as D (6 bases). Trimming shortened V by 3 bases and J by 6 bases, and 12 bases separated the two germline ends. The germline V gene has CDR1 SGDLS and CDR2 YYNGEE. CDR3 length: 14 residues. DNA for the CDR3: TGTGCCAGCAGCGCGTTAGGACAGCCCGGGGAGCTGTTTTTT. It codes for CASSALGQPGELFF.

The rearrangement links TRBV11-3 to TRBJ2-7; 15 bases are shared with TRBD2. Germline V gives CDR1 SGHNT, CDR2 YENEEA. The junction had 12 bases not matched to a gene; V was cut back by 1 base and J by 2 bases. The CDR3 has 20 amino acids. DNA of the CDR3: TGTGCCAGCAGCTTAGGGTCCGGACTAGCGGGGGGGTTAAGGCCCTACGAGCAGTACTTC. It specifies CASSLGSGLAGGLRPYEQYF.